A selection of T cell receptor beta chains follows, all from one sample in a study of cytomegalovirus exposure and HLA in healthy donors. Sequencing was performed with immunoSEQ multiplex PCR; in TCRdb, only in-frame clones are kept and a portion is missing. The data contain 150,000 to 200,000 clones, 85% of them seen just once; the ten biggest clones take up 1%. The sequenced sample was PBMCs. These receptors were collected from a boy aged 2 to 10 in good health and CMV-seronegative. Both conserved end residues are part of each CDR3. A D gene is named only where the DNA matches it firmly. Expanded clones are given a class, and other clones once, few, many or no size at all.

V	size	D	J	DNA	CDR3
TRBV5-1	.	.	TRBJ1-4	TGCGCCAGCAGCTTTGGGGGTCAGGGGACTAATGAAAAACTGTTTTTT	CASSFGGQGTNEKLFF
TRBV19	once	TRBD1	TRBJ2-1	TGTGCCAGTAGCCGGGACAGGGTCAATGAGCAGTTCTTC	CASSRDRVNEQFF
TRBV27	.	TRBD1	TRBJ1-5	TGTGCCAGCAGTCCCGGACAGGGGATCAATCAGCCCCAGCATTTT	CASSPGQGINQPQHF
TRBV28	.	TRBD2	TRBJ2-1	TGTGCCAGCAGCTTGGGACTAGCGGGACCCTACAATGAGCAGTTCTTC	CASSLGLAGPYNEQFF
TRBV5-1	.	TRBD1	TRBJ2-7	TGCGCCAGCAGCTTGTATCGGGACAGGTTCGACGAGCAGTACTTC	CASSLYRDRFDEQYF
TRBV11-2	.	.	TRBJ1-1	TGTGCCAGCAGCCTCAGTGGGGGGACTAGGAACACTGAAGCTTTCTTT	CASSLSGGTRNTEAFF
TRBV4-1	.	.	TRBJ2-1	TGCGCCAGCAGCCAAGAAATCGAGGTGCGTGAGCAGTTCTTC	CASSQEIEVREQFF
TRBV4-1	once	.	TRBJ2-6	TGCGCCAGCAGCCTTAGGAACAGGGCTGGGGCCAACGTCCTGACTTTC	CASSLRNRAGANVLTF
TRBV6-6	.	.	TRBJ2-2	TGTGCCAGCAGCCCGACGGGGTACCCCGGGGAGCTGTTTTTT	CASSPTGYPGELFF
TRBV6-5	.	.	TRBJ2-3	TGTGCCAGCAGTTACTCCGGCAGGAGCACAGATACGCAGTATTTT	CASSYSGRSTDTQYF
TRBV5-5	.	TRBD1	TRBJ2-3	TGTGCCAGCAGTTCGACAGGGGGGAAGGGAGATACGCAGTATTTT	CASSSTGGKGDTQYF
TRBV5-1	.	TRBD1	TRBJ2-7	TGCGCCAGCAGCTCTGGACAGGGGCCCTCCTACGAGCAGTACTTC	CASSSGQGPSYEQYF
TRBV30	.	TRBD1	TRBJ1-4	TGTGCCTGGAACACAGGGGTTGGTGAAAAACTGTTTTTT	CAWNTGVGEKLFF
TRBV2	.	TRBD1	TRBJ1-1	TGTGCCAGCAGGGACAGGGGAAAAGGCACTGAAGCTTTCTTT	CASRDRGKGTEAFF
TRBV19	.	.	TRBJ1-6	TGTGCCAGTAGTCCCCGGGGATCACCCCTCCACTTT	CASSPRGSPLHF
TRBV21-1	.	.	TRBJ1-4	TGTGCCAGCAGCAAAGGCGGAGGAGTCAGGGGTGGGGAAAAACTGTTTTTT	CASSKGGGVRGGEKLFF
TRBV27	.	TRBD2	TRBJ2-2	TGTGCCAGCAGAGGACTAGCGTGGGCCGGGGAGCTGTTTTTT	CASRGLAWAGELFF
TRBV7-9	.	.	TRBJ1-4	TGTGCCAGCAGTCCAACAATTTTT	CASSPTIF
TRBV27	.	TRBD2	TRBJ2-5	TGTGCCAGCAGTCCCGGGACTAGCGGGTTAGAGACCCAGTACTTC	CASSPGTSGLETQYF
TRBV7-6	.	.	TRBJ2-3	TGTGCCAGCAGACCTATACAGGGCTCAACTAGGGATACGCAGTATTTT	CASRPIQGSTRDTQYF
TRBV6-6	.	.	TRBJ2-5	TGTGCCAGAAGGACAGAAGAGACCCAGTACTTC	CARRTEETQYF
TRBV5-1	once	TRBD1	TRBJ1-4	TGCGCCAGCAGCTCCGCGCTAGACAGGGGGAATGAAAAACTGTTTTTT	CASSSALDRGNEKLFF
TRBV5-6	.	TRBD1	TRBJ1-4	TGTGCCAGCAGCCTGGACAGGGTGGCTAATGAAAAACTGTTTTTT	CASSLDRVANEKLFF
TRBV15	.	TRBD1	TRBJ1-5	TGTGCCACCGATCAGAGTAGAGGGGGCCTCCTCCCCCAGCATTTT	CATDQSRGGLLPQHF
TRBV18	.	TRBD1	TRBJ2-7	TGTGCCAGCTCACCAGGGACAGGCCGCTACGAGCAGTACTTC	CASSPGTGRYEQYF
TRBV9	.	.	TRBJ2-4	TGTGCCAGCAGCGCCACGGGAAGGTCGGACATTCAGTACTTC	CASSATGRSDIQYF
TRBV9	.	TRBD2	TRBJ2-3	TGTGCCAGCAGCGTAGCGGGAGGTGATACGCAGTATTTT	CASSVAGGDTQYF
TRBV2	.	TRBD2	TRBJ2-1	TGTGCCAGCAGGAGATCCGGACTAGCGGGATTTTACAATGAGCAGTTCTTC	CASRRSGLAGFYNEQFF
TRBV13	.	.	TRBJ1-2	TGTGCCAGCAGCTTAGGCCGTGGGCAGTGGGACTATGGCTACACCTTC	CASSLGRGQWDYGYTF
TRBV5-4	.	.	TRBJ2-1	TGTGCCAGCAGCGCAACAGGGTATGAGCAGTTCTTC	CASSATGYEQFF
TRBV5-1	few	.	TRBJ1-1	TGCGCCAGCAGCTTGGCTAGCAACACTGAAGCTTTCTTT	CASSLASNTEAFF
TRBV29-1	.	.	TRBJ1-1	TGCAGCGTTGAACAAAACACTGAAGCTTTCTTT	CSVEQNTEAFF
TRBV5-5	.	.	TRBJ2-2	TGTGCCAGCAGCCGGGGGACAGCGAACACCGGGGAGCTGTTTTTT	CASSRGTANTGELFF
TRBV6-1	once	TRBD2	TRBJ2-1	TGTGCCAGCACGGCGGGAGGCCCCCCCCGGGCTGAGCAGTTCTTC	CASTAGGPPRAEQFF
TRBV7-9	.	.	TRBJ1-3	TGTGCCAGCCCAATCCCGGGAGTCTCTGGAAACACCATATATTTT	CASPIPGVSGNTIYF
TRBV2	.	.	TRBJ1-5	TGTGCCAGCAGGACAGGTTATAGCAATCAGCCCCAGCATTTT	CASRTGYSNQPQHF
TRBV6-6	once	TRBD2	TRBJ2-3	TGTGCCAGCAGATTAGCGGGGTCTAGCACAGATACGCAGTATTTT	CASRLAGSSTDTQYF
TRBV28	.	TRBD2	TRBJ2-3	TGTGCCACCTCCCGGGGGGGCACAGATACGCAGTATTTT	CATSRGGTDTQYF
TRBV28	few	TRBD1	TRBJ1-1	TGTGCCAGCAGTCAGACCCATCTTTCCACAGGGGAATTTGAAGCTTTCTTT	CASSQTHLSTGEFEAFF
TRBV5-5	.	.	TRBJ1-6	TGTGCCAGCAGCTCGGATAATCCCCGGGGGGGACTCTCACCCCTCCACTTT	CASSSDNPRGGLSPLHF
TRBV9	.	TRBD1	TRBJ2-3	TGTGCCAGCAGCGTAGAATATAGTGGGGGACAGGGGTTCGCAGATACGCAGTATTTT	CASSVEYSGGQGFADTQYF
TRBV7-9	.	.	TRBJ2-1	TGTGCCAGCAGCCAAGCCCTACAGGGTCCGCAGTTCTTC	CASSQALQGPQFF
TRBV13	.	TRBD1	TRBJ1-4	TGTGCCAGCAGCTTAACAGGGGGGCCCGAAAAACTGTTTTTT	CASSLTGGPEKLFF
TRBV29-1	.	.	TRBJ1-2	TGCAGCTTGAGGGGGAACTATGGCTACACCTTC	CSLRGNYGYTF
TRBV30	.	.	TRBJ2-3	TGTGCCTGGGACGGGGACACAGATACGCAGTATTTT	CAWDGDTDTQYF
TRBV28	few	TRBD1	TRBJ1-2	TGTGCCAGCAGGTTTCCCGGGACAGGGCTCGGCTACACCTTC	CASRFPGTGLGYTF
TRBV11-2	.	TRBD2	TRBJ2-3	TGTGCCAGCAGCTTAGACACGGGACTAGCGGGAGATACGCAGTATTTT	CASSLDTGLAGDTQYF
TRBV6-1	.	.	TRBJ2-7	TGTGCCAGCAGTGACAGGGATTCACCCTCCTACGAGCAGTACTTC	CASSDRDSPSYEQYF
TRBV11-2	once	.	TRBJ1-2	TGTGCCAGCAGCTTAGTACCCAGGGGCGACTATGGCTACACCTTC	CASSLVPRGDYGYTF
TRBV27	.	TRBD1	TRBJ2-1	TGTGCCAGCAGGCTAGGACAGGGAAGGGGCAATGAGCAGTTCTTC	CASRLGQGRGNEQFF
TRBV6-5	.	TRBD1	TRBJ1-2	TGTGCCAGCAGTTCGGACAGGGATGGCTACACCTTC	CASSSDRDGYTF
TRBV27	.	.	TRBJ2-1	TGTGCCAGCAGTTTATCAGCCGGTCCAGGGCAGTTCTTC	CASSLSAGPGQFF
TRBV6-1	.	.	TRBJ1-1	TGTGCCAGCAGTGAAGCGGTCGGCACTGAAGCTTTCTTT	CASSEAVGTEAFF
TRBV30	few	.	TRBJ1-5	TGTGCCTGGAGTTCAGGGGAAGAACAGCCCCAGCATTTT	CAWSSGEEQPQHF
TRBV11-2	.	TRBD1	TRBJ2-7	TGTGCCAGCAGCCCGCACCGGGACAGACACGAGCAGTACTTC	CASSPHRDRHEQYF
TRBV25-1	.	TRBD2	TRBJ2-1	TGTGCCAGCAGCCGTAGCGGGGGGGCTATGGATGAGCAGTTCTTC	CASSRSGGAMDEQFF
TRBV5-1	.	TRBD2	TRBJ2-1	TGCGCCAGCAGCTTGGCCCCTAGCGGGAACAATGAGCAGTTCTTC	CASSLAPSGNNEQFF
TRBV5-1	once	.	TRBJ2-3	TGCGCCAGCAGCTTAGGGGGTGGGACAGATACGCAGTATTTT	CASSLGGGTDTQYF
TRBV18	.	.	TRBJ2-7	TGTGCCAGCTCACCAATCAAAGGCAGGGGCCCATGGGAGCAGTACTTC	CASSPIKGRGPWEQYF